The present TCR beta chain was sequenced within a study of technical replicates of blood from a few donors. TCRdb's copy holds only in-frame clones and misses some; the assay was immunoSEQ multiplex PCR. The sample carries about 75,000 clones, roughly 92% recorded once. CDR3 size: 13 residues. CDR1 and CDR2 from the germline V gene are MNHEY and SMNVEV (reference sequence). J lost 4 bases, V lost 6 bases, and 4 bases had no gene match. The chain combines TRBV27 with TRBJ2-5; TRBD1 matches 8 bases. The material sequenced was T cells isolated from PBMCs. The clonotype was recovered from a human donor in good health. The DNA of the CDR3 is TGTGCCAGCAGCAACAGGGGGTCAGAGACCCAGTACTTC. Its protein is CASSNRGSETQYF.